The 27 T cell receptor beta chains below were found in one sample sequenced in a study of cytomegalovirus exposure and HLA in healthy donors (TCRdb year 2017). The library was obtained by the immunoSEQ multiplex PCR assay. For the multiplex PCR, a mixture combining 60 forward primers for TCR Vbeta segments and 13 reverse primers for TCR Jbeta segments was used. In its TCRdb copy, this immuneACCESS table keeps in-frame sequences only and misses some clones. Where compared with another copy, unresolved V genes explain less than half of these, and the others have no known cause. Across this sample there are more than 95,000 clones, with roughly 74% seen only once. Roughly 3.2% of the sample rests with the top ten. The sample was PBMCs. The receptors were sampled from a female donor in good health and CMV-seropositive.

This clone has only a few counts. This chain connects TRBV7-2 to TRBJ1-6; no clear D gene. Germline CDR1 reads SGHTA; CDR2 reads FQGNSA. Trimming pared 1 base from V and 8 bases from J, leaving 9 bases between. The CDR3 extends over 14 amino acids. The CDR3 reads CASSLGRVYSPLHF. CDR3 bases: TGTGCCAGCAGCTTAGGGAGGGTTTATTCACCCCTCCACTTT. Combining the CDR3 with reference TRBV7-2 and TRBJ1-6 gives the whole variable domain GAGVSQSPSNKVTEKGKDVELRCDPISGHTALYWYRQSLGQGLEFLIYFQGNSAPDKSGLPSDRFSAERTGGSVSTLTIQRTQQEDSAVYLCASSLGRVYSPLHFGNGTRLTVT.

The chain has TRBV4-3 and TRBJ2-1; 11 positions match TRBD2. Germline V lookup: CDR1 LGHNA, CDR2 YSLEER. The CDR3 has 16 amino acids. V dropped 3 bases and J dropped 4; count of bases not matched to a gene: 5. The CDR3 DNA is TGCGCCAGCAGCCATCGTAGCGGGAGGGGGTACAATGAGCAGTTCTTC. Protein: CASSHRSGRGYNEQFF.

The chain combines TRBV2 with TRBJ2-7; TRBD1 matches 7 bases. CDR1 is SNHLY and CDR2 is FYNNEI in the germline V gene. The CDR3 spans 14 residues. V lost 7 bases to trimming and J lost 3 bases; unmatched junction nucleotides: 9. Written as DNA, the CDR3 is TGTGCCAGCAAGGGATGGGACAGCGGCTACGAGCAGTACTTC. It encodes CASKGWDSGYEQYF.

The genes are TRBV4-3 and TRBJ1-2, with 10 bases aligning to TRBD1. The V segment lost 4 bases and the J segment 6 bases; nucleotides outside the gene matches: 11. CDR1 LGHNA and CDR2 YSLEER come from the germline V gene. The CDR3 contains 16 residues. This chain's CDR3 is CASSPLPTGGEDGYTF. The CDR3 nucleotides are TGCGCCAGCAGCCCCCTCCCGACAGGGGGCGAGGATGGCTACACCTTC.

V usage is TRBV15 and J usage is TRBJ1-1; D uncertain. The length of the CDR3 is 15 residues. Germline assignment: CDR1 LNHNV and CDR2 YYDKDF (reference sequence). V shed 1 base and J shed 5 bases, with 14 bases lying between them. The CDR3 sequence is CATSRVVTRFTEAFF. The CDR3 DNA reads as TGTGCCACCAGCAGAGTCGTCACCAGGTTTACTGAAGCTTTCTTT.

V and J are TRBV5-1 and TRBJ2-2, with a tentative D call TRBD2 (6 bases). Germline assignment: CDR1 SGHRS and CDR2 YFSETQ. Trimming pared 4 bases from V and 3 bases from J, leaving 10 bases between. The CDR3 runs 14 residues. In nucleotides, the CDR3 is TGCGCCAGCAGCGACGGGACTTACACCGGGGAGCTGTTTTTT. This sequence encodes CASSDGTYTGELFF.

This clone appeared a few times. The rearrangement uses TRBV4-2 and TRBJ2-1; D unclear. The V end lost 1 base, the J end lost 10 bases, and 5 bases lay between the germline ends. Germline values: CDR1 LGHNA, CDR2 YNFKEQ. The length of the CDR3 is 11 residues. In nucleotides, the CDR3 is TGTGCCAGCAGCCAAGGTCTAGAGCAGTTCTTC. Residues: CASSQGLEQFF.

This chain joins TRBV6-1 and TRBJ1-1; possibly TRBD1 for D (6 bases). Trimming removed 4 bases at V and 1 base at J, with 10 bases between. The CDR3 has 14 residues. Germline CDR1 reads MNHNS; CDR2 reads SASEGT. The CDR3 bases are TGTGCCAGCAGTGTCCACAGGGAGAACACTGAAGCTTTCTTT. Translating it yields CASSVHRENTEAFF.

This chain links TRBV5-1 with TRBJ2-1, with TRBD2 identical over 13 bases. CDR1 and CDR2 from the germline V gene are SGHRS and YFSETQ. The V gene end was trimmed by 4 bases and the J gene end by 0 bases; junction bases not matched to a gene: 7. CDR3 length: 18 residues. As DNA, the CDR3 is TGCGCCAGCAGCCCGAGTGGACTAGCGGGAGTCTCCTACAATGAGCAGTTCTTC. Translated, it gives CASSPSGLAGVSYNEQFF.

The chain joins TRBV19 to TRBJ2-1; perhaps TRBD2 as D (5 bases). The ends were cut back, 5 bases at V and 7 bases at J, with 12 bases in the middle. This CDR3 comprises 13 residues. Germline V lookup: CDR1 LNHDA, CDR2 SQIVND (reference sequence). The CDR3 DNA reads TGTGCCAGTAGTCCCCGGACTGGGAATGAGCAGTTCTTC. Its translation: CASSPRTGNEQFF.

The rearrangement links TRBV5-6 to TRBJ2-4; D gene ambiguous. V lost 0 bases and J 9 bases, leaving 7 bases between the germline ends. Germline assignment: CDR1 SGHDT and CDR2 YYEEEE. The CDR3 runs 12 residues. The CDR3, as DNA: TGTGCCAGCAGCTTGGCTCCCGGCATTCAGTACTTC. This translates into CASSLAPGIQYF.

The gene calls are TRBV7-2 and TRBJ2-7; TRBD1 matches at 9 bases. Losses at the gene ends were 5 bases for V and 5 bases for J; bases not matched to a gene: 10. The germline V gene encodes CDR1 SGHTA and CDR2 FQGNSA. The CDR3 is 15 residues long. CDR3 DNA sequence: TGTGCCAGCAGCGCCTCCGGGACAGGGTTCAACGAGCAGTACTTC. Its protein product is CASSASGTGFNEQYF. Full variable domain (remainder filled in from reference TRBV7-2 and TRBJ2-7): GAGVSQSPSNKVTEKGKDVELRCDPISGHTALYWYRQSLGQGLEFLIYFQGNSAPDKSGLPSDRFSAERTGGSVSTLTIQRTQQEDSAVYLCASSASGTGFNEQYFGPGTRLTVT.

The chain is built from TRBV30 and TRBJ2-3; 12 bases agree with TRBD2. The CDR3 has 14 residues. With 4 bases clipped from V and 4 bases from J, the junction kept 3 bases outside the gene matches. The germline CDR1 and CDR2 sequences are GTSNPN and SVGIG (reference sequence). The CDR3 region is CAWTSGRAPDTQYF. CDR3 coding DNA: TGTGCCTGGACTAGCGGGAGGGCCCCAGATACGCAGTATTTT.

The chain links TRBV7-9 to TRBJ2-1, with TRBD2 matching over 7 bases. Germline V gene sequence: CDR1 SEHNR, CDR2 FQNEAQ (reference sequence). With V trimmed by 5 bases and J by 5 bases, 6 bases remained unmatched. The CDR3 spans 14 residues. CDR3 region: CASSLRGGDNEQFF. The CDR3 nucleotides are TGTGCCAGCAGCCTAAGGGGAGGGGACAATGAGCAGTTCTTC.

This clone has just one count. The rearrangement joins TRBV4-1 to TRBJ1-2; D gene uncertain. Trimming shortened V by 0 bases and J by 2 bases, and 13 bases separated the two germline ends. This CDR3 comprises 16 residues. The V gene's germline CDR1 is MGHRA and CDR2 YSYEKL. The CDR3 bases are TGCGCCAGCAGCCAAGAGTCAGCTGACGGGAACTATGGCTACACCTTC. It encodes CASSQESADGNYGYTF.

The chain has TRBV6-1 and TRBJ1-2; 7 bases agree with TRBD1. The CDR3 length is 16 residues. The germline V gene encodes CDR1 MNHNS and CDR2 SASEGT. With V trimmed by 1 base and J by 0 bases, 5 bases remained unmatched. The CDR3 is CASSEEEGAANYGYTF. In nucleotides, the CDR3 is TGTGCCAGCAGTGAAGAGGAGGGGGCGGCTAACTATGGCTACACCTTC.

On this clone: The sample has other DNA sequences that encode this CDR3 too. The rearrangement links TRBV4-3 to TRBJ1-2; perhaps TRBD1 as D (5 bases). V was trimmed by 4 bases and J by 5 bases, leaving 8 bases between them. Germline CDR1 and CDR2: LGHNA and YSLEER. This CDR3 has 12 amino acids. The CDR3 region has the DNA TGCGCCAGCAGCCCCGGGGGGTATGGCTACACCTTC. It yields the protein CASSPGGYGYTF.

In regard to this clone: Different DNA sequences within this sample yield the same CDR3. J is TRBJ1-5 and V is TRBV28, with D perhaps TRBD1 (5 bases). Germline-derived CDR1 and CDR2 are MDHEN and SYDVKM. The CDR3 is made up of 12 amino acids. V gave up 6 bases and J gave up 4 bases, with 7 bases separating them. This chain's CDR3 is CASRQGNQPQHF. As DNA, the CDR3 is TGTGCCAGCAGGCAGGGTAATCAGCCCCAGCATTTT.

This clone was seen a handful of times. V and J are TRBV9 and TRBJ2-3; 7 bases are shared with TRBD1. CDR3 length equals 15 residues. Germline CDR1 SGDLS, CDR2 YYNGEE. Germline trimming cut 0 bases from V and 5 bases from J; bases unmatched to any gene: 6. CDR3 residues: CASSVEGRGRDTQYF. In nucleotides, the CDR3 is TGTGCCAGCAGCGTAGAAGGTAGGGGGCGAGATACGCAGTATTTT.

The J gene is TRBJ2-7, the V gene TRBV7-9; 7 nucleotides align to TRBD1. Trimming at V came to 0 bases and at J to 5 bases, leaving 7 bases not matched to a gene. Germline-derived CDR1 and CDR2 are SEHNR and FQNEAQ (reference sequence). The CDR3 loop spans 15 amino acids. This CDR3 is CASSLARQGSDEQYF. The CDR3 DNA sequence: TGTGCCAGCAGCTTAGCCCGACAGGGCAGTGACGAGCAGTACTTC.

CDR3 bases: TGTGCCAGCAGCTTAGTCCGGGGGGCCTACGAGCAGTACTTC. Residues: CASSLVRGAYEQYF. The chain carries TRBV7-2 and TRBJ2-7; 7 bases are a match to TRBD2. The trim removed 1 base at V and 2 bases at J, leaving 2 bases unmatched. The germline CDR1 and CDR2 sequences are SGHTA and FQGNSA. The length of the CDR3 is 14 residues.

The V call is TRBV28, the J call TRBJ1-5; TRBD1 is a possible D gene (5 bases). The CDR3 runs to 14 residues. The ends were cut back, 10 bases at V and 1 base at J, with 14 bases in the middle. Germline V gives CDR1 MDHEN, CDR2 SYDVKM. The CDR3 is CATNWGVSNQPQHF. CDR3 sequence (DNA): TGTGCCACCAATTGGGGGGTCAGCAATCAGCCCCAGCATTTT.

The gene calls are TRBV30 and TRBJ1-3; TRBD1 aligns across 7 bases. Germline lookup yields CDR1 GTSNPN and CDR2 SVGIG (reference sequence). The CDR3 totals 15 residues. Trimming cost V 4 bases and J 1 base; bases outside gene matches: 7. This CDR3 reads CAWTPGRGSGNTIYF. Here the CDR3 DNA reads TGTGCCTGGACCCCGGGCAGGGGGTCTGGAAACACCATATATTTT. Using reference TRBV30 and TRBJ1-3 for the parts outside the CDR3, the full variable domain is SQTIHQWPATLVQPVGSPLSLECTVEGTSNPNLYWYRQAAGRGLQLLFYSVGIGQISSEVPQNLSASRPQDRQFILSSKKLLLSDSGFYLCAWTPGRGSGNTIYFGEGSWLTVV.

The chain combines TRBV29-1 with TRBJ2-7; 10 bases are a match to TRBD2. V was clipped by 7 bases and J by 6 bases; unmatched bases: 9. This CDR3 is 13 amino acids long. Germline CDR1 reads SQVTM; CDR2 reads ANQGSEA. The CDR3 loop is CSAERAGGGEQYF. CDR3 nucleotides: TGCAGCGCCGAAAGAGCGGGAGGGGGCGAGCAGTACTTC.

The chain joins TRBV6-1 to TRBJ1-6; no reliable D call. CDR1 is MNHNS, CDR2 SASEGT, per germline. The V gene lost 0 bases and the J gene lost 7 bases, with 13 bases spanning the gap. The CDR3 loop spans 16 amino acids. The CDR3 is CASSEAPGLMNSPLHF. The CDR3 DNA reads TGTGCCAGCAGTGAAGCGCCCGGACTGATGAATTCACCCCTCCACTTT.

DNA for the CDR3: TGTGCCAGCAGTTACGGGGGGGATCAAGAGACCCAGTACTTC. Its translation: CASSYGGDQETQYF. This chain joins TRBV27 and TRBJ2-5; 8 positions agree with TRBD2. Trimming at V came to 4 bases and at J to 2 bases, leaving 3 bases not matched to a gene. CDR3 length: 14 residues. Germline V CDR1 and CDR2: MNHEY, SMNVEV (reference sequence).

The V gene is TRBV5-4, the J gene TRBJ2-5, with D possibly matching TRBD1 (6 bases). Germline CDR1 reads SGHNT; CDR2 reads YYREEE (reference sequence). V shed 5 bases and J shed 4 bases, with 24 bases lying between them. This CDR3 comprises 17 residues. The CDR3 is CASRNAGTRPHGETQYF. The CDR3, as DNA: TGTGCCAGCAGGAACGCCGGGACACGTCCCCATGGAGAGACCCAGTACTTC.